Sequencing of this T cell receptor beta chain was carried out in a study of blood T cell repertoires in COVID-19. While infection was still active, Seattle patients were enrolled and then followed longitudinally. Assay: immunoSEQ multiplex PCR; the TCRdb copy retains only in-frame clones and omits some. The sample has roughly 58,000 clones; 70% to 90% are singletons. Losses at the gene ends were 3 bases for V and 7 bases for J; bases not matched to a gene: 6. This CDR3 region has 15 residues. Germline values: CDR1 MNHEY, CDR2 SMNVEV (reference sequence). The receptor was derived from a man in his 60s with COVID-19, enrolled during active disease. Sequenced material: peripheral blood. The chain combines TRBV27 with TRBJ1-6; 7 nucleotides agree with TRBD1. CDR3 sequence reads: CASSLLGTENSPLHF. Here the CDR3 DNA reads TGTGCCAGCAGTTTGTTGGGGACAGAGAATTCACCCCTCCACTTT.